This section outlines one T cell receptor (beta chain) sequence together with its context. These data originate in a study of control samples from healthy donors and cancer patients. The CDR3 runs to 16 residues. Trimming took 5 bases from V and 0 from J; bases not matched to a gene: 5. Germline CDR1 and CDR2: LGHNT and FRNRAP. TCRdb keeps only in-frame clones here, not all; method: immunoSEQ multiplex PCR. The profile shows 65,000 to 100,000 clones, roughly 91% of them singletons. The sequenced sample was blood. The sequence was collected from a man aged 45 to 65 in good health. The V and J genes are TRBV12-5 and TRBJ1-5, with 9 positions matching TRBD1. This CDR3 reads CASGLTGGASNQPQHF. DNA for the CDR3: TGTGCTAGTGGTCTTACAGGGGGCGCTAGCAATCAGCCCCAGCATTTT.